Shown below are 13 T cell receptor beta chains from a single sample sequenced in a study of identical twins. TCRdb re-called the 5' RACE reads through MiXCR, storing one row per CDR3 protein. The sample yields 1.5 million to 2 million distinct CDR3 sequences, around 29% seen once. The sample consisted of cord blood. The receptors were gathered from a newborn girl in good health.

This clonotype was found a few times. This chain connects TRBV18 to TRBJ2-1; D is unresolved. V dropped 0 bases and J dropped 5 bases, with 14 bases sitting between them. The CDR3 totals 16 residues. CDR1 is KGHSH, CDR2 LQKENI, per germline. DNA of the CDR3: TGTGCCAGCTCACCACCCCCTGACTCTACTAACAATGAGCAGTTCTTC. Translated: CASSPPPDSTNNEQFF.

In this sample, this clonotype turned up a few times. The chain joins TRBV25-1 to TRBJ1-4, with a weak D call TRBD1 (6 bases). The CDR3 is 13 residues long. The germline gives CDR1 MGHDK, CDR2 SYGVNS. V was pared by 3 bases and J by 8 bases, with 10 bases between. CDR3 in DNA: TGTGCCAGCAGTGAGATAGACAGGGAAAAACTGTTTTTT. Protein sequence: CASSEIDREKLFF.

The chain employs TRBV7-9 and TRBJ2-4; no reliable D call. Trimming removed 3 bases from V and 1 base from J, with 10 bases in between. The V gene's germline CDR1 is SEHNR and CDR2 FQNEAQ (reference sequence). The CDR3 length is 15 residues. The CDR3 DNA is TGTGCCAGCAGCTTGGGCCCCCCGGCCAAAAACATTCAGTACTTC. This gives the protein CASSLGPPAKNIQYF. Full variable domain (missing parts from reference TRBV7-9 and TRBJ2-4): DTGVSQNPRHKITKRGQNVTFRCDPISEHNRLYWYRQTLGQGPEFLTYFQNEAQLEKSRLLSDRFSAERPKGSFSTLEIQRTEQGDSAMYLCASSLGPPAKNIQYFGAGTRLSVL.

This chain connects TRBV5-1 to TRBJ2-7; 8 positions match TRBD2. Germline V gene data show CDR1 as SGHRS and CDR2 as YFSETQ. The CDR3 loop spans 15 amino acids. The junction had 9 bases not matched to a gene; V was cut back by 4 bases and J by 3 bases. CDR3 nucleotide sequence: TGCGCCAGCAGCACGAACCGGGGACTAGTCTACGAGCAGTACTTC. Protein: CASSTNRGLVYEQYF.

The rearrangement uses TRBV7-2 and TRBJ1-1; D call uncertain. Germline V gives CDR1 SGHTA, CDR2 FQGNSA. The CDR3 runs to 14 residues. The V and J ends lost 3 bases and 4 bases respectively, with 12 bases between them. The chain's CDR3 is CASSLVRTITEAFF. The CDR3 bases are TGTGCCAGCAGCTTGGTCAGGACGATCACTGAAGCTTTCTTT.

The chain recombines TRBV30 with TRBJ1-1; 8 positions match TRBD1. Germline lookup yields CDR1 GTSNPN and CDR2 SVGIG (reference sequence). This CDR3 contains 16 residues. Trimming removed 3 bases from V and 1 base from J; junction bases left unmatched: 10. This chain's CDR3 is CAWSRPKTGENTEAFF. The CDR3 DNA reads as TGTGCCTGGAGCCGACCGAAGACAGGGGAGAACACTGAAGCTTTCTTT.

The genes are TRBV20-1 and TRBJ2-1; 9 nucleotides line up with TRBD2. Looked up from germline, CDR1 is DFQATT and CDR2 is SNEGSKA (reference sequence). There are 14 residues in the CDR3. V shed 3 bases, J shed 8 bases, and the junction held 8 bases outside the gene matches. For the CDR3, the DNA is TGCAGTGCTAGCGGCCTAGCGGGATTAGATGAGCAGTTCTTC. Translated: CSASGLAGLDEQFF.

This clonotype has only a few counts. The CDR3 spells CASSDLLKRGTDTQYF. The CDR3 nucleotides read TGTGCCAGCAGTGACCTCCTCAAACGGGGCACAGATACGCAGTATTTT. The chain links TRBV25-1 to TRBJ2-3; no clear D gene. Trimming cost V 3 bases and J 1 base, with 14 bases left between them. The length of the CDR3 is 16 residues. Germline V gene data show CDR1 as MGHDK and CDR2 as SYGVNS.

The chain is built from TRBV20-1 and TRBJ2-4; D unresolved. CDR3 length equals 11 residues. With 0 bases removed from V and 13 bases from J, the gap between germline ends came to 10 bases. Germline V gene data show CDR1 as DFQATT and CDR2 as SNEGSKA (reference sequence). The CDR3 nucleotides read TGCAGTGCTAGAGATGTGACTCTGCAGTACTTC. Its translation: CSARDVTLQYF.

The V and J genes are TRBV3-1 and TRBJ1-2, with 7 bases lining up with TRBD1. The CDR3 has 18 residues. Germline lookup yields CDR1 LGHDT and CDR2 YNNKEL (reference sequence). V was clipped by 0 bases and J by 5 bases; unmatched bases: 15. CDR3 residues: CASSQDWTGSLLSYGYTF. CDR3 nucleotides: TGTGCCAGCAGCCAAGATTGGACAGGATCCCTACTTTCATATGGCTACACCTTC.

The chain carries TRBV20-1 and TRBJ2-7; 10 positions agree with TRBD2. Germline trimming cut 6 bases from V and 3 bases from J; bases unmatched to any gene: 11. CDR1 and CDR2 from the germline V gene are DFQATT and SNEGSKA (reference sequence). The length of the CDR3 is 15 residues. Here the CDR3 reads CSAEPLAGEFYEQYF. The CDR3 bases are TGCAGTGCCGAACCCCTAGCGGGAGAGTTCTACGAGCAGTACTTC.

The chain joins TRBV2 to TRBJ2-7, with TRBD1 matching 7 bases. The CDR3 spans 13 residues. The germline CDR1 and CDR2 sequences are SNHLY and FYNNEI. Trimming cost V 7 bases and J 3 bases; bases outside gene matches: 6. CDR3 in amino acids: CASILQGNYEQYF. The CDR3 nucleotides read TGTGCCAGCATCCTACAGGGGAACTACGAGCAGTACTTC.

The chain joins TRBV11-2 to TRBJ1-2; the D gene is possibly TRBD1 (5 bases). CDR1 is SGHAT, CDR2 FQNNGV, per germline. Trimming left V 1 base short and J 11 bases short, with 14 bases between. The CDR3 runs 13 residues. CDR3 in DNA: TGTGCCAGCAGCTTAGGGAGCCGGGACCAGTACACCTTC. Its protein is CASSLGSRDQYTF.